Listed below are T cell receptor beta chains from one sample, sequenced in a study of T cell changes during pregnancy in multiple sclerosis. The assay was immunoSEQ multiplex PCR, and TCRdb's table has in-frame clones only and misses some. Of approximately 20,000 clones listed, 88% are singletons. The sample here was CD8+ T cells from peripheral blood mononuclear cells, taken after pregnancy. These receptors all come from a female donor in good health, enrolled as a control in a pregnancy study. Each CDR3 is given with its conserved first and last residue. A D gene is named only where the DNA matches it firmly. Rows give clone size only sometimes, using once, few, many, or a class for an expanded clone.

v_gene: TRBV7-9; j_gene: TRBJ2-1; d_gene: TRBD1; abundance: -; CDR3aa: CASGPGTGSYNEQFF; CDR3nt: TGTGCCAGCGGACCCGGGACAGGGAGCTACAATGAGCAGTTCTTC
v_gene: TRBV19; j_gene: TRBJ2-5; d_gene: -; abundance: -; CDR3aa: CASSMSPQETQYF; CDR3nt: TGTGCCAGTAGTATGAGCCCCCAAGAGACCCAGTACTTC
v_gene: TRBV7-2; j_gene: TRBJ1-4; d_gene: TRBD1; abundance: -; CDR3aa: CASSQGTGRNEKLFF; CDR3nt: TGTGCCAGCAGCCAAGGGACAGGCCGGAATGAAAAACTGTTTTTT
v_gene: TRBV9; j_gene: TRBJ1-2; d_gene: TRBD1; abundance: -; CDR3aa: CASSLGDRHPGYTF; CDR3nt: TGTGCCAGCAGCCTCGGGGACAGGCATCCAGGCTACACCTTC
v_gene: TRBV27; j_gene: TRBJ1-1; d_gene: -; abundance: -; CDR3aa: CASSLFGNTEAFF; CDR3nt: TGTGCCAGCAGTTTATTCGGGAACACTGAAGCTTTCTTT
v_gene: TRBV7-8; j_gene: TRBJ2-7; d_gene: -; abundance: -; CDR3aa: CASSLDLAIRGGASYEQYF; CDR3nt: TGTGCCAGCAGCTTAGATTTAGCTATAAGGGGGGGGGCTTCCTACGAGCAGTACTTC
v_gene: TRBV5-1; j_gene: TRBJ2-1; d_gene: -; abundance: -; CDR3aa: CASSSRRERLGDEQFF; CDR3nt: TGCGCCAGCAGTTCTCGACGGGAGCGCTTGGGGGATGAGCAGTTCTTC
v_gene: TRBV7-9; j_gene: TRBJ2-1; d_gene: TRBD2; abundance: -; CDR3aa: CASSPRVAGESYNEQFF; CDR3nt: TGTGCCAGCAGCCCCCGGGTAGCGGGGGAATCCTACAATGAGCAGTTCTTC
v_gene: TRBV7-9; j_gene: TRBJ2-3; d_gene: TRBD2; abundance: once; CDR3aa: CASSWGLAGGTTDTQYF; CDR3nt: TGTGCCAGCAGCTGGGGACTAGCGGGGGGGACCACAGATACGCAGTATTTT
v_gene: TRBV11-2; j_gene: TRBJ2-3; d_gene: -; abundance: -; CDR3aa: CASSLVRGGAGLDTQYF; CDR3nt: TGTGCCAGCAGCTTAGTGCGAGGGGGGGCCGGGCTAGATACGCAGTATTTT
v_gene: TRBV6-5; j_gene: TRBJ2-1; d_gene: TRBD2; abundance: -; CDR3aa: CASSHGLAAYNEQFF; CDR3nt: TGTGCCAGCAGCCACGGACTAGCGGCGTACAATGAGCAGTTCTTC
v_gene: TRBV14; j_gene: TRBJ2-1; d_gene: -; abundance: -; CDR3aa: CASSLDSNEQFF; CDR3nt: TGTGCCAGCAGCCTGGACAGCAATGAGCAGTTCTTC
v_gene: TRBV9; j_gene: TRBJ2-1; d_gene: TRBD2; abundance: -; CDR3aa: CASSLIAGGTYNEQFF; CDR3nt: TGTGCCAGCAGCCTCATAGCGGGTGGGACCTACAATGAGCAGTTCTTC
v_gene: TRBV7-6; j_gene: TRBJ1-1; d_gene: -; abundance: -; CDR3aa: CASSSPGGTEAFF; CDR3nt: TGTGCCAGCAGCTCCCCCGGCGGCACTGAAGCTTTCTTT
v_gene: TRBV29-1; j_gene: TRBJ1-2; d_gene: TRBD1; abundance: -; CDR3aa: CSVEALDRENGYTF; CDR3nt: TGCAGCGTTGAAGCCCTGGACAGGGAAAATGGCTACACCTTC
v_gene: TRBV5-4; j_gene: TRBJ2-2; d_gene: TRBD1; abundance: -; CDR3aa: CASSLGTGVTGELFF; CDR3nt: TGTGCCAGCAGCTTGGGGACAGGGGTCACCGGGGAGCTGTTTTTT
v_gene: TRBV6-5; j_gene: TRBJ1-2; d_gene: -; abundance: -; CDR3aa: CASSYRGGYGYTF; CDR3nt: TGTGCCAGCAGTTATAGGGGGGGCTATGGCTACACCTTC
v_gene: TRBV7-8; j_gene: TRBJ2-7; d_gene: TRBD2; abundance: -; CDR3aa: CASSTGGLQYEQYF; CDR3nt: TGTGCCAGCTCCACCGGGGGGTTGCAATACGAGCAGTACTTC
v_gene: TRBV6-5; j_gene: TRBJ2-1; d_gene: TRBD1; abundance: -; CDR3aa: CASSSYLDRVSEQFF; CDR3nt: TGTGCCAGCAGTAGTTACTTGGACAGGGTGAGCGAGCAGTTCTTC
v_gene: TRBV4-2; j_gene: TRBJ2-7; d_gene: -; abundance: -; CDR3aa: CASSLEDRQLRDEQYF; CDR3nt: TGTGCCAGCAGTCTTGAGGACAGACAGTTGAGGGACGAGCAGTACTTC
v_gene: TRBV5-8; j_gene: TRBJ1-6; d_gene: -; abundance: -; CDR3aa: CASSATGIGSPLHF; CDR3nt: TGTGCCAGCAGCGCAACAGGGATTGGGTCACCCCTCCACTTT
v_gene: TRBV27; j_gene: TRBJ2-5; d_gene: TRBD1; abundance: -; CDR3aa: CASSSPTGVKGETQYF; CDR3nt: TGTGCCAGCAGTTCCCCGACAGGGGTGAAAGGAGAGACCCAGTACTTC
v_gene: TRBV10-3; j_gene: TRBJ1-5; d_gene: -; abundance: -; CDR3aa: CAISDGHPSNQPQHF; CDR3nt: TGTGCCATCAGTGACGGACATCCTAGCAATCAGCCCCAGCATTTT
v_gene: TRBV30; j_gene: TRBJ1-1; d_gene: -; abundance: -; CDR3aa: CAWSRGVRDMNTEAFF; CDR3nt: TGTGCCTGGAGTCGGGGAGTCCGTGACATGAACACTGAAGCTTTCTTT